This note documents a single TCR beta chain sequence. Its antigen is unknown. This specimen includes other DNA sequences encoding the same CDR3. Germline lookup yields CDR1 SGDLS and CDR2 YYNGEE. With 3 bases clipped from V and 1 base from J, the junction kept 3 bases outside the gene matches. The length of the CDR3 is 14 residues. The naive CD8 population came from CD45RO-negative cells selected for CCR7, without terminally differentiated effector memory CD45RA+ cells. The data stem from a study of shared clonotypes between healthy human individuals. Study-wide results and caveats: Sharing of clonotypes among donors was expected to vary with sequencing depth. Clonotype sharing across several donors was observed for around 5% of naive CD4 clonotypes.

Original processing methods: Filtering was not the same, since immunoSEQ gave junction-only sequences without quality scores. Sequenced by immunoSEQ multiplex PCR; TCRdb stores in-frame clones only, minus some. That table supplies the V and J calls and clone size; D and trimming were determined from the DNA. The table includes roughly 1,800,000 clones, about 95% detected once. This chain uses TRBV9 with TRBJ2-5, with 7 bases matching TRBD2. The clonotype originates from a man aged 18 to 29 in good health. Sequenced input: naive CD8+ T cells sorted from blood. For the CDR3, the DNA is TGTGCCAGCAGCGGGAGCGGGGCCCAAGAGACCCAGTACTTC. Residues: CASSGSGAQETQYF.